This T cell receptor beta chain originates from a study of T-cell memory formation after mild COVID-19. Study context: TCR clusters showed largely donor specificity.

TCRdb re-analysed the 5' RACE reads in MiXCR, keeping a single row per CDR3 protein. The sample lists 450,000 or so distinct CDR3 sequences; roughly 25% were seen once. A word on this clonotype: Its matching antigen is unknown.

Whole-study findings and limits: In second-wave clones peaking day 37, SARS-CoV-2 specificity remained unconfirmed. The study found balanced CD4/CD8 in clones contracting day 15 to 85 and a CD4+ lean in later expanders.

V lost 4 bases to trimming and J lost 9 bases; unmatched junction nucleotides: 9. This CDR3 region has 14 residues. Per the germline V gene, CDR1 is SGHTA and CDR2 is FQGNSA. The V and J genes are TRBV7-2 and TRBJ2-4; 7 bases fit TRBD2. The sequenced sample consisted of PBMCs or a T cell subset sorted from them (not recorded which). The sequence came from an adult woman who had mild COVID-19 (a few samples of this study predate the infection). Cell type and time point are not known. The CDR3 is CASSSRTSGVIQYF. CDR3 in DNA: TGTGCCAGCAGCTCTAGGACTAGTGGTGTCATTCAGTACTTC.